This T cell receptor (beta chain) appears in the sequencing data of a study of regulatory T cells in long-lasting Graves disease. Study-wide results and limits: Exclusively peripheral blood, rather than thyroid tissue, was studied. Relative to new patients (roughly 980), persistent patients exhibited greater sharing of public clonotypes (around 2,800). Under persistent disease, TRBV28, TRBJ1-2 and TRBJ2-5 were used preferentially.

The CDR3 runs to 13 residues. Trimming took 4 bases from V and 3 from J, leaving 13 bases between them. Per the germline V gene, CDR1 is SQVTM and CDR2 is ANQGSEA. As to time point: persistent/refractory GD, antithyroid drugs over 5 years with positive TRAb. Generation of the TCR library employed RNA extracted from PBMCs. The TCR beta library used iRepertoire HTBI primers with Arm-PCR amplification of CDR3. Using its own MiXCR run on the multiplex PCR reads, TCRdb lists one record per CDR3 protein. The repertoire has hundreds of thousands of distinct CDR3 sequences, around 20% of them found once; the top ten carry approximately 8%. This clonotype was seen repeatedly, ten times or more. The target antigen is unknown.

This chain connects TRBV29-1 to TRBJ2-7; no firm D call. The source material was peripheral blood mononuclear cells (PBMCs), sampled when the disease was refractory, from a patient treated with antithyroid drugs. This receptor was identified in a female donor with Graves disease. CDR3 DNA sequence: TGCAGCGTTGTTCCTGGCGGTAGCTACGAGCAGTACTTC. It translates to CSVVPGGSYEQYF.